This is a list of T cell receptor beta chains from one sample in a study of blood T cells in healthy people across ages. Each CDR3 protein is one row after TCRdb ran MiXCR on the 5' RACE reads. The sample lists 650,000 to 900,000 distinct CDR3 sequences, approximately 67% occurring once. Sequenced input: blood. These receptors were collected from a man aged 25-45 years in good health. Each CDR3 is given with its conserved first and last residue. A D gene is named only where the DNA matches it firmly. Expanded clones are given a class, and other clones once, few, many or no size at all.

V gene	D gene	clone size	J gene	CDR3 protein	CDR3 DNA
TRBV2	TRBD1	few	TRBJ1-4	CASRPGTGSRNEKLFF	TGTGCCAGCAGACCTGGGACAGGGTCCCGGAATGAAAAACTGTTTTTT
TRBV29-1	NA	NA	TRBJ2-1	CSASAHEQFF	TGCAGCGCTTCCGCCCATGAGCAGTTCTTC
TRBV2	NA	once	TRBJ1-5	CASSRGDGRQHF	TGTGCCAGCAGCAGAGGTGACGGTCGCCAGCATTTT
TRBV4-3	NA	NA	TRBJ1-5	CASSSRGSYNQPQHF	TGCGCCAGCAGCTCTAGGGGGTCCTACAATCAGCCCCAGCATTTT
TRBV11-2	TRBD1	NA	TRBJ2-1	CASSSTGTGQFF	TGTGCCAGCAGCTCGACTGGGACAGGGCAGTTCTTC
TRBV15	TRBD2	few	TRBJ2-5	CATSGRLAGGTSATQYF	TGTGCCACCAGCGGAAGACTAGCGGGGGGGACCTCAGCGACCCAGTACTTC
TRBV3-1	NA	NA	TRBJ2-7	CASSQGGTGEQYF	TGTGCCAGCAGCCAAGGCGGGACGGGTGAGCAGTACTTC
TRBV18	NA	few	TRBJ1-1	CASSIWPVGPEAFF	TGTGCCAGCTCGATCTGGCCAGTGGGCCCTGAAGCTTTCTTT
TRBV29-1	TRBD1	many	TRBJ1-5	CSVLYGTDSNQPQHF	TGCAGCGTACTGTACGGGACAGATAGCAATCAGCCCCAGCATTTT
TRBV29-1	NA	NA	TRBJ1-1	CSVKGGAWGNTEAFF	TGCAGCGTCAAAGGGGGGGCGTGGGGGAACACTGAAGCTTTCTTT
TRBV20-1	NA	NA	TRBJ1-1	CSAPTLAGREAFF	TGCAGTGCTCCGACTCTCGCCGGGAGGGAAGCTTTCTTT
TRBV12-3/TRBV12-4	NA	few	TRBJ2-1	CASTEAGQSSYNEQFF	TGTGCCAGCACCGAAGCAGGACAGAGCTCCTACAATGAGCAGTTCTTC
TRBV20-1	NA	NA	TRBJ1-4	CSARDSMNEKLFF	TGCAGTGCTAGAGACTCAATGAATGAAAAACTGTTTTTT
TRBV12-3/TRBV12-4	NA	NA	TRBJ1-1	CASGTPRGSNTEAFF	TGTGCCAGCGGAACCCCCAGAGGATCGAACACTGAAGCTTTCTTT
TRBV6-2/TRBV6-3	TRBD2	NA	TRBJ2-3	CASSDIGTSGTDTQYF	TGTGCCAGCAGCGACATCGGGACTAGCGGCACAGATACGCAGTATTTT
TRBV12-3/TRBV12-4	TRBD2	NA	TRBJ2-7	CASSLGAGGSSYEQYF	TGTGCCAGCAGTTTAGGGGCGGGGGGATCCTCCTACGAGCAGTACTTC
TRBV29-1	NA	NA	TRBJ2-1	CSVDVPSNEQFF	TGCAGCGTTGATGTACCGTCCAATGAGCAGTTCTTC
TRBV2	TRBD1	NA	TRBJ1-4	CASRKSGQAREKLFF	TGTGCCAGCAGAAAATCGGGACAGGCCAGGGAAAAACTGTTTTTT
TRBV6-2/TRBV6-3	NA	few	TRBJ2-5	CASSKSGTLQETQYF	TGTGCCAGCAGTAAATCCGGGACGCTCCAAGAGACCCAGTACTTC
TRBV4-2	NA	few	TRBJ2-7	CASSQGDGVSYEQYF	TGTGCCAGCAGCCAAGGGGACGGGGTCTCCTACGAGCAGTACTTC
TRBV28	NA	NA	TRBJ2-5	CASSYQGDSGETQYF	TGTGCCAGCAGTTACCAGGGGGATAGCGGGGAGACCCAGTACTTC
TRBV13	NA	NA	TRBJ1-2	CASSLGGVQKAYGYTF	TGTGCCAGCAGCTTAGGAGGCGTACAGAAGGCCTATGGCTACACCTTC
TRBV7-2	NA	few	TRBJ2-4	CASSSILQGLAKNIQYF	TGTGCCAGCAGCTCTATCCTTCAGGGGCTAGCCAAAAACATTCAGTACTTC
TRBV7-2	NA	NA	TRBJ2-3	CASSFDRRTDTQYF	TGTGCCAGCAGCTTCGACCGGAGGACAGATACGCAGTATTTT
TRBV10-3	NA	NA	TRBJ1-4	CAISARTGPNEKLFF	TGTGCCATCAGTGCCCGGACGGGCCCTAATGAAAAACTGTTTTTT
TRBV2	NA	once	TRBJ2-7	CASSVHLSGNSYEQYF	TGTGCCAGCAGTGTGCATCTCTCTGGGAACTCCTACGAGCAGTACTTC
TRBV24-1	TRBD1	NA	TRBJ2-7	CATMDGQGMSYEQYF	TGTGCCACCATGGACGGACAGGGGATGTCCTACGAGCAGTACTTC
TRBV29-1	NA	few	TRBJ1-4	CSVSGTHLPSEKLFF	TGCAGCGTTTCCGGGACCCACCTCCCATCTGAAAAACTGTTTTTT
TRBV15	TRBD2	NA	TRBJ2-7	CATSTLREDEQYF	TGTGCCACCAGCACTCTCCGGGAGGACGAGCAGTACTTC
TRBV20-1	NA	few	TRBJ2-5	CSAPREGSRETQYF	TGCAGTGCCCCGAGAGAGGGTAGTCGGGAGACCCAGTACTTC
TRBV20-1	TRBD1	NA	TRBJ1-1	CSARGWTGTNTEAFF	TGCAGTGCTAGAGGTTGGACAGGGACGAACACTGAAGCTTTCTTT
TRBV27	NA	few	TRBJ2-7	CASSFRRSSYEQYF	TGTGCCAGCAGTTTTCGAAGGAGCTCCTACGAGCAGTACTTC
TRBV5-1	NA	NA	TRBJ2-3	CASSLGASASTDTQYF	TGCGCCAGCAGCTTGGGGGCTAGCGCAAGCACAGATACGCAGTATTTT
TRBV29-1	TRBD1	NA	TRBJ2-7	CSVGQGGPYEQYF	TGCAGCGTGGGACAGGGGGGACCCTACGAGCAGTACTTC
TRBV9	NA	NA	TRBJ1-5	CASSVAPGGPEGLNQPQHF	TGTGCCAGCAGCGTAGCTCCGGGTGGTCCCGAGGGTCTCAATCAGCCCCAGCATTTT
TRBV7-3	TRBD2	NA	TRBJ2-1	CASSLMRRENNEQFF	TGTGCCAGCAGCTTAATGAGGCGGGAGAACAATGAGCAGTTCTTC
TRBV11-2	TRBD2	NA	TRBJ2-1	CASSLGLAGGYEQFF	TGTGCCAGCAGCTTGGGTCTAGCGGGGGGATATGAGCAGTTCTTC
TRBV6-2/TRBV6-3	NA	NA	TRBJ1-2	CASSPFLKNAYGYTF	TGTGCCAGCAGCCCCTTTTTAAAGAATGCCTATGGCTACACCTTC
TRBV20-1	NA	NA	TRBJ2-5	CSAKGRGVQETQYF	TGCAGTGCTAAAGGCCGGGGAGTTCAAGAGACCCAGTACTTC